The T cell receptor beta chain described here comes from a study of post-analysis software for immune sequencing data. Across the whole study: Courses of disease covered relapsing-remitting, secondary progressive and progressive-relapsing multiple sclerosis.

Broader study findings: Among multiple sclerosis patients, normalized Chao1 diversity was significantly below that of controls. Samples prepared in the same batch strongly co-clustered by F measure.

This clonotype was detected a few times. The antigen is not known. Prepared TCR beta cDNA libraries contained unique molecular identifiers. Each CDR3 protein is one row after TCRdb ran MiXCR on the PCR reads. The table lists a few hundred thousand distinct CDR3 sequences, 35% to 45% of them singletons. The sequence derives from a girl aged 2 to 9 with multiple sclerosis. Input material: blood.

The CDR3 spells CASSHPREASGSYNEQFF. The CDR3 DNA reads TGCGCCAGCAGCCACCCCCGGGAGGCTAGCGGCTCCTACAATGAGCAGTTCTTC. The V call is TRBV4-3, the J call TRBJ2-1, with 7 bases that match TRBD2. The CDR3 has 18 residues. Germline CDR1 reads LGHNA; CDR2 reads YSLEER. The J segment lost 0 bases and the V segment lost 3 bases, leaving 11 bases of the junction unmatched.